A selection of T cell receptor beta chains follows, all from one sample in a study of blood T cell repertoires in COVID-19. The repertoire was sequenced with immunoSEQ multiplex PCR; TCRdb's copy has only in-frame clones and lacks some. The repertoire holds 200,000 to 300,000 clones, over 90% seen once, with 0.8% to 0.95% in the top ten. The source material was peripheral blood. The receptor source for this set is a man aged 25-45 years with COVID-19, enrolled during active disease. Each CDR3 is given with its conserved first and last residue. D genes are given only for firm matches. The size entry is marked missing in some rows and otherwise reads once, few, many or a size class.

.	TRBJ1-1	.	TRBV11-2	TGTGCCAGCAGCTTAGTGGGGGGGTCGGCTGAAGCTTTCTTT	CASSLVGGSAEAFF
few	TRBJ1-3	TRBD1	TRBV7-9	TGTGCCAGCAGCTTAGCGGCAGGGGGCGCAGGACCTGGAAACACCATATATTTT	CASSLAAGGAGPGNTIYF
.	TRBJ2-2	TRBD1	TRBV10-3	TGTGCCATCAGTGGGGTCGGGAAAACAGGGGACACCGGGGAGCTGTTTTTT	CAISGVGKTGDTGELFF
.	TRBJ2-5	TRBD1	TRBV10-3	TGTGCCATCAGTGCCGGGACAGGGGCATCGGAAGAGACCCAGTACTTC	CAISAGTGASEETQYF
.	TRBJ2-7	TRBD2	TRBV10-2	TGCGCCAGCGTGGGACTAGCCGGGTACGAGCAGTACTTC	CASVGLAGYEQYF
.	TRBJ2-7	.	TRBV5-4	TGTGCCAGCAGTTCCCGGGACTCCGCCTACGAGCAGTACTTC	CASSSRDSAYEQYF
once	TRBJ2-1	.	TRBV11-3	TGTGCCAGCAGCTTAGATTCCGTGGCCTATGAGCAGTTCTTC	CASSLDSVAYEQFF
.	TRBJ1-2	.	TRBV12-3/TRBV12-4	TGTGCCAGCAGCCCCGGGACATCTTATGGCTACACCTTC	CASSPGTSYGYTF
.	TRBJ1-3	TRBD1	TRBV6-5	TGTGCCAGCAGTATACGGACAGGGACTGGAAACACCATATATTTT	CASSIRTGTGNTIYF
.	TRBJ1-2	.	TRBV19	TGTGCCAGTAGGAGGGAAGCTAACTATGGCTACACCTTC	CASRREANYGYTF
.	TRBJ1-4	.	TRBV5-1	TGCGCCAGCAGCGTGGACAGCCGCTTGCCGAGAAAACTGTTTTTT	CASSVDSRLPRKLFF
.	TRBJ1-1	.	TRBV10-3	TGTGCCATCCAGGGGAACACTGAAGCTTTCTTT	CAIQGNTEAFF
.	TRBJ1-1	.	TRBV6-5	TGTGCCAGCAGTTACAAGGGGCAAAACACTGAAGCTTTCTTT	CASSYKGQNTEAFF
.	TRBJ1-4	TRBD1	TRBV3-1/TRBV3-2	TGTGCCAGCAGCCGCGGGGACAGGGGGATAAAAGAAAAACTGTTTTTT	CASSRGDRGIKEKLFF
.	TRBJ2-3	.	TRBV6-1	TGTGCCAGCAGTGGGCGGAGGGGACCTAGCACAGATACGCAGTATTTT	CASSGRRGPSTDTQYF
.	TRBJ1-3	TRBD1	TRBV3-1/TRBV3-2	TGTGCCAGCAGCCTATCGGACAGGGGTGGAAACACCATATATTTT	CASSLSDRGGNTIYF
once	TRBJ1-1	.	TRBV11-2	TGTGCCAGCAGCTCAGGAAGGGGGAGTGGGGCTGAAGCTTTCTTT	CASSSGRGSGAEAFF
.	TRBJ1-5	TRBD1	TRBV19	TGTGCCAGTAGTATAGGGGGACAGGGTTTTCAGCCCCAGCATTTT	CASSIGGQGFQPQHF
.	TRBJ2-4	TRBD1	TRBV19	TGTGCCAGTAGTAAGTGGGACAGGCTAGCCAAAAACATTCAGTACTTC	CASSKWDRLAKNIQYF
.	TRBJ2-7	TRBD1	TRBV29-1	TGCAGCGGTGGACAGGGCTACGAGCAGTACTTC	CSGGQGYEQYF
.	TRBJ1-1	TRBD1	TRBV4-1	TGCGCCAGCAGCCAAGTAGGTAGTTTGACAGGGAGGAACACTGAAGCTTTCTTT	CASSQVGSLTGRNTEAFF
.	TRBJ2-1	TRBD1	TRBV30	TGTGCCTGGAGGCTTAGGGGGCTGGTCTACAATGAGCAGTTCTTC	CAWRLRGLVYNEQFF
few	TRBJ1-2	TRBD1	TRBV28	TGTGCCAGCACTGCAGGGGGCTTTGGTGCTGAACTAATTAACTATGGCTACACCTTC	CASTAGGFGAELINYGYTF
.	TRBJ2-7	.	TRBV5-5	TGTGCCAGCAGCTTGGTGTTGGGCTTTACCTACGAGCAGTACTTC	CASSLVLGFTYEQYF
.	TRBJ2-2	TRBD2	TRBV13	TGTGCCAGCAGCTTGACTAGCGGGTCCGGGGAGCTGTTTTTT	CASSLTSGSGELFF
few	TRBJ2-2	.	TRBV6-5	TGTGCCACCCACAAACTACTAGCAAACACCGGGGAGCTGTTTTTT	CATHKLLANTGELFF
.	TRBJ2-7	TRBD1	TRBV10-2	TGCGCCAGCAGTGAACGGACAGGGAGCTACGAGCAGTACTTC	CASSERTGSYEQYF
.	TRBJ1-3	.	TRBV14	TGTGCCAGCAGCCAAAGAGGAGCAGAACTTACTGGAAACACCATATATTTT	CASSQRGAELTGNTIYF
.	TRBJ2-1	TRBD1	TRBV10-3	TGTGCCATCAGTGAGGACAGGGACAATGAGCAGTTCTTC	CAISEDRDNEQFF
.	TRBJ2-7	.	TRBV6-5	TGTGCCTGCAATTGGGAGAGCTCCTACGAGCAGTACTTC	CACNWESSYEQYF
.	TRBJ1-2	TRBD1	TRBV29-1	TGCAGCGTTGAATCGACAGGGCTCTATGGCTACACCTTC	CSVESTGLYGYTF
.	TRBJ2-4	.	TRBV5-1	TGCGCCAGCAGCTTGCACGGGAACATTCAGTACTTC	CASSLHGNIQYF
.	TRBJ2-1	.	TRBV9	TGTGCCAGCAGCGTAAGCGAGGCCATTTACAATGAGCAGTTCTTC	CASSVSEAIYNEQFF
.	TRBJ1-5	.	TRBV5-6	TGTGCCAGCAGCCCGACGGGTAGCAATCAGCCCCAGCATTTT	CASSPTGSNQPQHF
.	TRBJ1-2	.	TRBV9	TGTGCCAGCAGCGTAGGCTTCGGGGGGAATGGCTACACCTTC	CASSVGFGGNGYTF